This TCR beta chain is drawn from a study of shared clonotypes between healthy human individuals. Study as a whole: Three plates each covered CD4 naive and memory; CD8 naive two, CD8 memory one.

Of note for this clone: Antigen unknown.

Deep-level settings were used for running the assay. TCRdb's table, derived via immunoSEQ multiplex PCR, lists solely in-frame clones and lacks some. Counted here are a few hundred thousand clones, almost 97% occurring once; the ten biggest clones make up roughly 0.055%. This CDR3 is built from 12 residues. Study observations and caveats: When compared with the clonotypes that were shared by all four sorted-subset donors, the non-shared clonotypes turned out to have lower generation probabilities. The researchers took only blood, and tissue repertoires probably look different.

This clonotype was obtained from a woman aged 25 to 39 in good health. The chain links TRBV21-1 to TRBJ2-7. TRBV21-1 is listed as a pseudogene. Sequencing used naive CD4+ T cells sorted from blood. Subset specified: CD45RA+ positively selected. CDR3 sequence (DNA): TGTGCCAGCAGCAAAGTGGGGGACGAGCAGTACTTC. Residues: CASSKVGDEQYF.